This TCR beta chain stems from a study of blood T cell repertoires in COVID-19. Whole-study context: The United States, Italy and Spain supplied acute and convalescent COVID-19 samples.

The method was immunoSEQ multiplex PCR; TCRdb's version includes in-frame clones alone and lacks a portion of them. This table has approximately 160,000 clones, around four fifths appearing once. In this sample, this clone turned up a few times. Individuals aged about 18 to 90 years were recruited from 24 US areas. Sequencing used PBMCs or T cells enriched from blood (not recorded which). The sequence was collected from a man between 50 and 59 years old who had recovered from COVID-19.

The CDR3 sequence: CASSPRDRVDTIYF. CDR3 DNA sequence: TGTGCCAGCAGCCCAAGGGACAGGGTAGACACCATATATTTT. The rearrangement links TRBV7-9 to TRBJ1-3; 9 nucleotides agree with TRBD1. V was clipped by 5 bases and J by 8 bases; unmatched bases: 7. CDR1 is SEHNR and CDR2 is FQNEAQ in the germline V gene (reference sequence). The CDR3 is made up of 14 amino acids.